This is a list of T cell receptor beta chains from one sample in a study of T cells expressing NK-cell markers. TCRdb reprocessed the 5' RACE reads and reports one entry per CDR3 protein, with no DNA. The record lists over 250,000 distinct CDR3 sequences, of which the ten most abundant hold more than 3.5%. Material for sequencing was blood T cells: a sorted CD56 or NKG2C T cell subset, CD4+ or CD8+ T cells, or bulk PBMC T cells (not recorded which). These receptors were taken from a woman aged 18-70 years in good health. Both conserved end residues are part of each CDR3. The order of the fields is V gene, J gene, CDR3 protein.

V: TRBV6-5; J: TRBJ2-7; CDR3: CASSYSRGVGEQYF
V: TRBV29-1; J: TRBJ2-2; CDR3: CSVDGANTGELFF
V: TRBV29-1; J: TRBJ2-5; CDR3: CSARARGYQETQYF
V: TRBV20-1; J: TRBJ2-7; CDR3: CSARVNSYEQYF
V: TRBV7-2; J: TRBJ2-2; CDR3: CASSGRDRNTGELFF
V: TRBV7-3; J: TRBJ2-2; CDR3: CASSFKGFTGELFF
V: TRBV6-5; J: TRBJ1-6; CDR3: CASSYVNSPLHF
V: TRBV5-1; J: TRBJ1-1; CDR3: CASSLRNTEAFF
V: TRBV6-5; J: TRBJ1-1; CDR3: CASSYGAYNTEAFF
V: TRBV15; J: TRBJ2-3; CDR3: CATSRSPTGQNTDTQYF
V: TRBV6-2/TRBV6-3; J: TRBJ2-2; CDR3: CASSPTTRTGELFF
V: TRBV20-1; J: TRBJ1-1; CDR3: CSARDSRVNTEAFF
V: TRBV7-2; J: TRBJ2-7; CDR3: CASSLGDRGSYEQYF
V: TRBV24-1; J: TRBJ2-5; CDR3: CATSDSKETQYF
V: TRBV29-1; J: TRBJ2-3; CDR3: CSVTGRGTDTQYF
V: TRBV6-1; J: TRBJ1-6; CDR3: CASRRNRGLNSPLHF
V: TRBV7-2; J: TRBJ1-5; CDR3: CASSSQGGNQPQHF
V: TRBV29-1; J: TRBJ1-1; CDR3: CSVRINTGNGEAFF
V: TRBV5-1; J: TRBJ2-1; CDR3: CASSATSGAIFYNEQFF
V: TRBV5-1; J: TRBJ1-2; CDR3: CASSSGQGEAGYTF
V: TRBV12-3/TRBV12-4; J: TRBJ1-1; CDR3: CASSFGDLNTEAFF
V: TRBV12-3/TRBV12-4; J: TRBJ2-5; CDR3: CASSLMGVGETQYF
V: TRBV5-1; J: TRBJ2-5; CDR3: CASSPGPAAGETQYF
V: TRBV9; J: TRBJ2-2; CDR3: CASSVGQAANTGELFF
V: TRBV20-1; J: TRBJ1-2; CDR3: CSASSREWSTYGYTF
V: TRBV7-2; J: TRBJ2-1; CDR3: CASSLRQDGEQFF
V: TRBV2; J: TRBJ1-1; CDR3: CASWSGAGNTEAFF
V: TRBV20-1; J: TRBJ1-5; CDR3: CSARHDRGDQPQHF
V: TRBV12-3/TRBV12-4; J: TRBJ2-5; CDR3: CASRVDLWETQYF
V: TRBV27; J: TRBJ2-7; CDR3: CASSSGGEQYF
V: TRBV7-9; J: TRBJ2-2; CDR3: CASSSRDSENTGELFF
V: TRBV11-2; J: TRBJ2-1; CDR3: CASSLVGKRGASVVGEQFF
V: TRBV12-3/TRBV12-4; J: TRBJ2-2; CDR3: CASSFGTGGRELFF
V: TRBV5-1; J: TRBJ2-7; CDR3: CASSLKAQRERYEQYF
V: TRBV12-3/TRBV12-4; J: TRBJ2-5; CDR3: CASRQTGEETQYF
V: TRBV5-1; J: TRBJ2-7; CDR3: CASSLSGQSYEQYF
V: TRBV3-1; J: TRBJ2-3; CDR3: CASSHGTADTQYF
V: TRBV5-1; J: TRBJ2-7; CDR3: CASSFDRGETYEQYF
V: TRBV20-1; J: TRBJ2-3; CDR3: CSAKLPGLAVSDTQYF
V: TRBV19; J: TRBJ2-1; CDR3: CASRREWYNEQFF
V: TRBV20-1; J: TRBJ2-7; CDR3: CSASYPLAGYDEQYF
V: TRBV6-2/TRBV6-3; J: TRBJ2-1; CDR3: CASSSSGRVGNEQFF
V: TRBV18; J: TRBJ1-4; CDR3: CASSPGGEKLFF
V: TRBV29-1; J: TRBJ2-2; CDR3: CSVVNFPGELFF
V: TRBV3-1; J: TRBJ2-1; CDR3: CASSQGGSNNEQFF
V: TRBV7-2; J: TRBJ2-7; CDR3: CASSFRGHEQYF